One sample yielded the 17 T cell receptor beta chains listed below, sequenced in a study of human thymus T cells. Libraries were prepared by immunoSEQ multiplex PCR; TCRdb keeps only in-frame clonotypes and omits some of them. The sample carries roughly 54,000 clones, nearly 95% recorded once. What was sequenced was blood. The receptor source for this set is a boy in the first two years of life with a congenital heart defect but otherwise immunologically healthy.

V usage is TRBV15 and J usage is TRBJ2-7; 7 nucleotides agree with TRBD1. After removal of 0 bases from V and 5 bases from J, the junction contained 7 bases not matched to a gene. CDR1 LNHNV and CDR2 YYDKDF come from the germline V gene (reference sequence). The CDR3 is 15 amino acids. The CDR3 DNA sequence: TGTGCCACCAGCAGAGATTTCAGGGGGTTCGACGAGCAGTACTTC. Amino acids: CATSRDFRGFDEQYF.

V and J are TRBV11-3 and TRBJ2-2, with 7 positions matching TRBD1. The CDR3 has 17 amino acids. With V trimmed by 4 bases and J by 4 bases, 12 bases remained unmatched. Germline CDR1 and CDR2: SGHNT and YENEEA. This CDR3 reads CASSSQRGQKGTGELFF. The CDR3 DNA reads as TGTGCCAGCAGCTCCCAAAGGGGACAGAAGGGCACCGGGGAGCTGTTTTTT.

V is TRBV4-1 and J is TRBJ2-1; TRBD2 matches at 9 bases. The J segment lost 4 bases and the V segment lost 0 bases, leaving 10 bases of the junction unmatched. The CDR3 extends over 18 amino acids. CDR1 is MGHRA and CDR2 is YSYEKL in the germline V gene. This CDR3 is CASSQEPGASGEYNEQFF. CDR3 bases: TGCGCCAGCAGCCAAGAGCCCGGGGCTAGCGGGGAATACAATGAGCAGTTCTTC.

J is TRBJ2-2 and V is TRBV9, with D unresolved. Germline CDR1 reads SGDLS; CDR2 reads YYNGEE. The CDR3 consists of 15 residues. V lost 0 bases to trimming and J lost 0 bases, with 6 bases between them. CDR3 in DNA: TGTGCCAGCAGCGTAGCTCAAACGAACACCGGGGAGCTGTTTTTT. It yields the protein CASSVAQTNTGELFF. The full variable domain, its missing parts supplied by reference TRBV9 and TRBJ2-2, is DSGVTQTPKHLITATGQRVTLRCSPRSGDLSVYWYQQSLDQGLQFLIQYYNGEERAKGNILERFSAQQFPDLHSELNLSSLELGDSALYFCASSVAQTNTGELFFGEGSRLTVL.

This clone has just one count. The genes are TRBV7-8 and TRBJ2-2; D remains ambiguous. Germline CDR1 reads SGHVS; CDR2 reads FQNEAQ. CDR3 length: 14 residues. V gave up 10 bases and J gave up 0 bases, with 12 bases separating them. The CDR3 protein is CATTTSANTGELFF. In nucleotides, the CDR3 is TGTGCCACCACGACCTCTGCGAACACCGGGGAGCTGTTTTTT.

The V call is TRBV18, the J call TRBJ2-1; 9 nucleotides line up with TRBD1. CDR3 length: 15 amino acids. The V gene end was trimmed by 0 bases and the J gene end by 3 bases; junction bases not matched to a gene: 0. Germline CDR1 is KGHSH and CDR2 is LQKENI. The CDR3 DNA reads as TGTGCCAGCTCACCACCGGGACAGGGCTACAATGAGCAGTTCTTC. Its translation is CASSPPGQGYNEQFF.

The chain employs TRBV6-5 and TRBJ2-2; unclear D gene. V gave up 2 bases and J gave up 0 bases, with 1 base separating them. CDR1 MNHEY and CDR2 SVGAGI come from the germline V gene. This CDR3 spans 13 amino acids. The CDR3 sequence is CASSYANTGELFF. For the CDR3, the DNA is TGTGCCAGCAGTTACGCGAACACCGGGGAGCTGTTTTTT.

The chain has TRBV6-5 and TRBJ1-1; a possible D gene is TRBD1 (5 bases). This CDR3 has 14 amino acids. V was trimmed by 5 bases and J by 1 base, leaving 11 bases between them. Germline CDR1 reads MNHEY; CDR2 reads SVGAGI. The CDR3 DNA reads TGTGCCAGCAGTGAATCAACAGGGAACACTGAAGCTTTCTTT. This gives the protein CASSESTGNTEAFF.

The chain is built from TRBV5-4 and TRBJ2-5, with D unresolved. Trimming stripped 1 base from V and 2 bases from J, with 12 bases between. The CDR3 runs to 15 residues. Germline V gives CDR1 SGHNT, CDR2 YYREEE (reference sequence). CDR3 coding DNA: TGTGCCAGCAGCTTGTACCTAGGGCCGCAAGAGACCCAGTACTTC. Translation: CASSLYLGPQETQYF.

This rearrangement joins TRBV27 to TRBJ2-7; TRBD2 aligns across 11 bases. Germline values: CDR1 MNHEY, CDR2 SMNVEV (reference sequence). The CDR3 sequence is 16 residues long. The V gene end was trimmed by 5 bases and the J gene end by 4 bases; junction bases not matched to a gene: 10. The CDR3 loop is CASSPYTSGSLYEQYF. The CDR3 bases are TGTGCCAGCAGTCCATACACTAGCGGGAGTTTGTACGAGCAGTACTTC.

The chain uses TRBV6-5 and TRBJ2-7; TRBD2 might be the D (6 bases). CDR1 MNHEY and CDR2 SVGAGI come from the germline V gene. This CDR3 region has 15 residues. V gave up 0 bases and J gave up 2 bases, with 11 bases separating them. The CDR3: CASSYSAGGTYEQYF. CDR3 in DNA: TGTGCCAGCAGTTACTCGGCCGGGGGAACCTACGAGCAGTACTTC.

The V call is TRBV28, the J call TRBJ1-5; tentative D call: TRBD1 (6 bases). The CDR3 is 16 residues long. The germline CDR1 and CDR2 sequences are MDHEN and SYDVKM. V gave up 2 bases and J gave up 1 base, with 12 bases separating them. The DNA of the CDR3 is TGTGCCAGCAGTTTACCTCAGGGGAGGAGCAATCAGCCCCAGCATTTT. This gives the protein CASSLPQGRSNQPQHF.

J is TRBJ2-3 and V is TRBV7-6, with unresolved D. V was pared by 5 bases and J by 2 bases, with 8 bases between. This CDR3 contains 13 residues. Per the germline V gene, CDR1 is SGHVS and CDR2 is FNYEAQ. The CDR3 region has the DNA TGTGCCAGCAGCGCTAGGGTCACAGATACGCAGTATTTT. It encodes CASSARVTDTQYF. Combining the CDR3 with reference TRBV7-6 and TRBJ2-3 gives the whole variable domain GAGVSQSPRYKVTKRGQDVALRCDPISGHVSLYWYRQALGQGPEFLTYFNYEAQQDKSGLPNDRFSAERPEGSISTLTIQRTEQRDSAMYRCASSARVTDTQYFGPGTRLTVL.

This rearrangement joins TRBV5-6 to TRBJ2-2; the match to TRBD2 covers 8 bases. CDR1 is SGHDT and CDR2 is YYEEEE in the germline V gene. This CDR3 has 12 residues. V trimming: 5 bases; J trimming: 7 bases; junction bases outside the gene matches: 1. The CDR3 DNA reads TGTGCCAGCAGACGGGAGGGCGGGGAGCTGTTTTTT. It translates to CASRREGGELFF. Variable domain in full (rest from reference TRBV5-6 and TRBJ2-2): DAGVTQSPTHLIKTRGQQVTLRCSPKSGHDTVSWYQQALGQGPQFIFQYYEEEERQRGNFPDRFSGHQFPNYSSELNVNALLLGDSALYLCASRREGGELFFGEGSRLTVL.

The V call is TRBV7-2, the J call TRBJ2-1; 10 nucleotides agree with TRBD1. CDR3 length: 16 residues. Germline V gives CDR1 SGHTA, CDR2 FQGNSA. After removal of 0 bases from V and 3 bases from J, the junction contained 2 bases not matched to a gene. CDR3 region: CASSLARTGGYNEQFF. The CDR3, as DNA: TGTGCCAGCAGCTTAGCAAGGACAGGGGGCTACAATGAGCAGTTCTTC.

The chain uses TRBV4-1 and TRBJ1-1, with 8 bases that match TRBD1. Germline V gene lookup returns CDR1 MGHRA and CDR2 YSYEKL. This CDR3 has 15 amino acids. V dropped 5 bases and J dropped 6; count of bases not matched to a gene: 11. CDR3 bases: TGCGCCAGCAGCAGCAGCGACAGGGGATCAGCTGAAGCTTTCTTT. Its translation is CASSSSDRGSAEAFF.

CDR3 nucleotide sequence: TGTGCCAGCAGTTACTCGAGGACTTCGGATACGCAGTATTTT. This translates into CASSYSRTSDTQYF. This chain connects TRBV6-5 to TRBJ2-3; the D gene is possibly TRBD2 (5 bases). Trimming stripped 0 bases from V and 6 bases from J, with 10 bases between. CDR3 length: 14 amino acids. Germline CDR1 reads MNHEY; CDR2 reads SVGAGI.